Below are 28 T cell receptor beta chains sequenced from a single sample in a study of control samples from healthy donors and cancer patients. The table came from immunoSEQ multiplex PCR; TCRdb's copy has only in-frame clones and leaves some out. The table records about 170,000 clones, under 95% of them present only once. The specimen was blood. Source of these receptors: a woman in her late teens or twenties in good health.

This clone turned up a few times. The rearrangement links TRBV10-3 to TRBJ1-2; D unclear. The V end was cut by 1 base, the J end by 5 bases, with 8 bases between. The CDR3 sequence is 13 residues long. CDR1 is ENHRY and CDR2 is SYGVKD in the germline V gene. Here the CDR3 DNA reads TGTGCCATCAGTGAGTTTCAGGATTATGGCTACACCTTC. It is translated as CAISEFQDYGYTF.

This clone showed up just once. The chain joins TRBV5-1 to TRBJ1-1, with D possibly being TRBD1 (6 bases). The germline V gene encodes CDR1 SGHRS and CDR2 YFSETQ. The CDR3 spans 14 residues. V was pared by 0 bases and J by 4 bases, with 10 bases between. The CDR3 loop reads CASSLAGGGTEAFF. As DNA, the CDR3 is TGCGCCAGCAGCTTGGCTGGGGGCGGCACTGAAGCTTTCTTT.

This chain links TRBV28 with TRBJ2-2; 13 nucleotides line up with TRBD2. The CDR3 has 16 residues. Germline loops: CDR1 MDHEN, CDR2 SYDVKM. V gave up 4 bases and J gave up 5 bases; unmatched junction bases: 4. The CDR3 loop reads CASSSGTSGATGELFF. The CDR3 DNA is TGTGCCAGCAGTTCCGGGACTAGCGGGGCGACCGGGGAGCTGTTTTTT.

The chain couples TRBV3-1 (or the pseudogene TRBV3-2) to TRBJ1-2; tentatively, D is TRBD1 (6 bases). CDR3 length equals 12 residues. Germline V gene lookup returns CDR1 LGHDT and CDR2 YNNKEL (reference sequence). V was pared by 4 bases and J by 8 bases, with 11 bases between. In DNA, the CDR3 is TGTGCCAGCAGCCTCAGGGGTAGCGGCTACACCTTC. It is translated as CASSLRGSGYTF.

The rearrangement links TRBV28 to TRBJ2-1, with TRBD2 matching over 11 bases. The trim removed 10 bases at V and 0 bases at J, leaving 5 bases unmatched. There are 15 residues in the CDR3. Germline loops: CDR1 MDHEN, CDR2 SYDVKM. CDR3 amino acids: CATQTSGTSYNEQFF. In nucleotides, the CDR3 is TGTGCCACGCAGACTAGCGGGACCTCCTACAATGAGCAGTTCTTC.

The genes are TRBV20-1 and TRBJ2-3; D possibly corresponds to TRBD2 (6 bases). Germline-derived CDR1 and CDR2 are DFQATT and SNEGSKA (reference sequence). V was trimmed by 3 bases and J by 4 bases, leaving 20 bases between them. This CDR3 is 16 amino acids long. For the CDR3, the DNA is TGCAGTGCTAGTCCCGGTACTAGCTTTCTGGCAGATACGCAGTATTTT. It codes for CSASPGTSFLADTQYF.

The J gene is TRBJ2-7, the V gene TRBV6-5; 11 bases map to TRBD1. The CDR3 spans 14 residues. With V trimmed by 0 bases and J by 6 bases, 1 base remained unmatched. Germline values: CDR1 MNHEY, CDR2 SVGAGI. This CDR3 is CASSYSGQGGEQYF. CDR3 in DNA: TGTGCCAGCAGTTACTCGGGACAGGGGGGCGAGCAGTACTTC.

This sequence joins TRBV5-1 and TRBJ2-7; 8 bases map to TRBD1. V shed 3 bases and J 0 bases; nucleotides not matched to a gene: 2. CDR1 SGHRS and CDR2 YFSETQ come from the germline V gene. The CDR3 covers 14 residues. The CDR3 nucleotides are TGCGCCAGCAGCTCCGGGACAGGCTCCTACGAGCAGTACTTC. It yields the protein CASSSGTGSYEQYF.

The J gene is TRBJ2-6, the V gene TRBV13; TRBD1 is a possible D gene (6 bases). The CDR3 runs 17 residues. From germline, CDR1 is PRHDT and CDR2 FYEKMQ (reference sequence). Trimming pared 5 bases from V and 0 bases from J, leaving 14 bases between. The DNA of the CDR3 is TGTGCCAGCAGCGAGGGACACGAGAGCTCTGGGGCCAACGTCCTGACTTTC. Amino acids: CASSEGHESSGANVLTF.

V usage is TRBV2 and J usage is TRBJ2-7; 10 nucleotides match TRBD1. The CDR3 contains 13 residues. Germline-derived CDR1 and CDR2 are SNHLY and FYNNEI. Trimming removed 4 bases from V and 7 bases from J; junction bases left unmatched: 4. Written as DNA, the CDR3 is TGTGCCAGCAGTGTGGACAGGGGGGGAGAGCAGTACTTC. This sequence encodes CASSVDRGGEQYF.

The J gene is TRBJ2-3, the V gene TRBV5-4; TRBD2 aligns across 8 bases. This CDR3 is 16 amino acids long. V lost 3 bases to trimming and J lost 3 bases; unmatched junction nucleotides: 9. Germline CDR1 and CDR2: SGHNT and YYREEE (reference sequence). The CDR3 loop reads CASSSRLARETDTQYF. CDR3 DNA sequence: TGTGCCAGCAGCTCCCGACTAGCGAGGGAGACAGATACGCAGTATTTT. The variable domain in full, completed from reference TRBV5-4 and TRBJ2-3, reads ETGVTQSPTHLIKTRGQQVTLRCSSQSGHNTVSWYQQALGQGPQFIFQYYREEENGRGNFPPRFSGLQFPNYSSELNVNALELDDSALYLCASSSRLARETDTQYFGPGTRLTVL.

In this sample, this clone turned up a few times. The chain joins TRBV27 to TRBJ1-5, with TRBD1 identical over 7 bases. Germline V gene sequence: CDR1 MNHEY, CDR2 SMNVEV (reference sequence). Trimming removed 6 bases from V and 4 bases from J; junction bases left unmatched: 12. This CDR3 comprises 16 residues. The CDR3 DNA reads as TGTGCCAGCAGACCCCTAACGACAGGGACGAATCAGCCCCAGCATTTT. It specifies CASRPLTTGTNQPQHF.

The CDR3 protein is CASSSPRTSGGSNIYEQYF. CDR3 nucleotides: TGTGCCAGCAGCTCACCCCGGACTAGCGGGGGAAGTAATATCTACGAGCAGTACTTC. The chain recombines TRBV21-1 with TRBJ2-7; the table's TRBD2 call for D was not verified on the DNA. TRBV21-1 is described as a pseudogene. The CDR3 sequence is 19 residues long.

The gene calls are TRBV7-9 and TRBJ1-4, with D maybe TRBD1 (5 bases). Germline V CDR1 and CDR2: SEHNR, FQNEAQ (reference sequence). The CDR3 loop spans 13 amino acids. Trimming shortened V by 5 bases and J by 8 bases, and 12 bases separated the two germline ends. The CDR3 spells CASSRTSKEKLFF. CDR3 DNA: TGTGCCAGCAGCCGGACATCCAAGGAAAAACTGTTTTTT.

J is TRBJ1-4 and V is TRBV29-1; the match to TRBD1 covers 7 bases. Germline CDR1 SQVTM, CDR2 ANQGSEA. The CDR3 sequence is 14 residues long. After removal of 3 bases from V and 3 bases from J, the junction contained 4 bases not matched to a gene. CDR3 DNA: TGCAGCGTTGACAAGGGGGCGGCTAATGAAAAACTGTTTTTT. This codes for CSVDKGAANEKLFF.

The chain is built from TRBV7-2 and TRBJ1-5; weak D call: TRBD1 (6 bases). Looked up from germline, CDR1 is SGHTA and CDR2 is FQGNSA. V shed 1 base and J shed 0 bases, with 13 bases lying between them. This CDR3 contains 17 residues. CDR3 protein: CASSLERAGDSNQPQHF. CDR3 DNA: TGTGCCAGCAGCTTAGAGCGGGCAGGGGATAGCAATCAGCCCCAGCATTTT.

This clone appeared once. The V gene is TRBV5-5, the J gene TRBJ1-5; D is perhaps TRBD1 (6 bases). Germline lookup yields CDR1 SGHKS and CDR2 YYEKEE (reference sequence). This CDR3 comprises 15 residues. The V and J ends lost 2 bases and 4 bases respectively, with 13 bases between them. The CDR3 is CASSFRTAPNQPQHF. CDR3 coding DNA: TGTGCCAGCAGCTTTAGGACAGCTCCAAATCAGCCCCAGCATTTT.

The CDR3 loop is CASGGVDYNEQFF. The CDR3 nucleotides are TGTGCCAGCGGGGGGGTGGACTACAATGAGCAGTTCTTC. The chain couples TRBV11-2 to TRBJ2-1; TRBD2 agrees at 7 bases. The CDR3 is 13 amino acids. The V gene end was trimmed by 8 bases and the J gene end by 3 bases; junction bases not matched to a gene: 4. Germline loops: CDR1 SGHAT, CDR2 FQNNGV.

The genes are TRBV4-3 and TRBJ1-4; D is unclear. The V gene's germline CDR1 is LGHNA and CDR2 YSLEER. The CDR3 is made up of 16 amino acids. Trimming took off 5 bases at V and 0 bases at J, with 13 bases between the two ends. The CDR3 reads CASSIAEGPTNEKLFF. The DNA for the CDR3 is TGCGCCAGCAGCATCGCCGAAGGGCCAACTAATGAAAAACTGTTTTTT.

About this clone itself: Compared with germline, one end of the junction differs, possibly owing to a read error. The chain uses TRBV6-2 or TRBV6-3 and TRBJ1-4; 7 positions match TRBD1. CDR3 length: 13 amino acids. CDR1 is MNHEY and CDR2 is SVGEGT in the germline V gene. The CDR3 region is CASSGPGQTKRFF. The DNA of the CDR3 is TGTGCCAGCAGTGGACCGGGACAGACGAAACGGTTTTTT.

This chain connects TRBV3-1 (or the pseudogene TRBV3-2) to TRBJ2-5, with TRBD2 matching 11 bases. Germline CDR1 is LGHDT and CDR2 is YNNKEL (reference sequence). V lost 1 base and J lost 4; bases outside the gene matches: 5. The CDR3 length is 16 residues. The CDR3 is CASSQGLAGIGETQYF. In nucleotides, the CDR3 is TGTGCCAGCAGCCAAGGACTAGCGGGAATTGGAGAGACCCAGTACTTC.

A word on this clone: At one boundary the junction diverges from the germline segment, which might be a read error. The chain is built from TRBV6-5 and TRBJ2-3; no clear D. CDR1 and CDR2 from the germline V gene are MNHEY and SVGAGI. This CDR3 is built from 11 residues. CDR3 amino acids: CATSRMDTQYF. Written as DNA, the CDR3 is TGTGCCACCAGTCGGATGGATACGCAGTATTTT.

V is TRBV11-3 and J is TRBJ2-7; TRBD1 agrees at 7 bases. This CDR3 is built from 16 residues. The germline gives CDR1 SGHNT, CDR2 YENEEA. V was clipped by 0 bases and J by 1 base; unmatched bases: 6. As DNA, the CDR3 is TGTGCCAGCAGCTTAGAGGGACAGAAAACATCCTACGAGCAGTACTTC. Amino acid sequence: CASSLEGQKTSYEQYF.

J is TRBJ2-2 and V is TRBV4-2, with D perhaps matching TRBD1 (5 bases). With 7 bases removed from V and 4 bases from J, the gap between germline ends came to 22 bases. This CDR3 spans 17 amino acids. Germline V CDR1 and CDR2: LGHNA, YNFKEQ. DNA for the CDR3: TGTGCCAGCACCCATCTAATGGGGCAGGGAAGCACCGGGGAGCTGTTTTTT. It encodes CASTHLMGQGSTGELFF.

The chain uses TRBV27 and TRBJ2-1; 8 bases are shared with TRBD1. This CDR3 spans 15 amino acids. V lost 2 bases and J lost 0; bases outside the gene matches: 0. Germline assignment: CDR1 MNHEY and CDR2 SMNVEV (reference sequence). The CDR3 DNA sequence: TGTGCCAGCAGTTTAGACAGGGGCTCCTACAATGAGCAGTTCTTC. Translation: CASSLDRGSYNEQFF.

The chain joins TRBV28 to TRBJ1-2; D is unclear. Germline V gene data show CDR1 as MDHEN and CDR2 as SYDVKM. Trimming took off 2 bases at V and 0 bases at J, with 4 bases between the two ends. The CDR3 runs to 13 residues. The CDR3 DNA follows: TGTGCCAGCAGTTTAAAAGCTAACTATGGCTACACCTTC. Translation gives CASSLKANYGYTF.

This clone was seen once. The chain links TRBV5-1 to TRBJ2-3; no reliable D call. The V gene's germline CDR1 is SGHRS and CDR2 YFSETQ. The CDR3 is 13 amino acids. Trimming pared 4 bases from V and 0 bases from J, leaving 6 bases between. The CDR3 protein is CASSAFSTDTQYF. CDR3 DNA sequence: TGCGCCAGCAGCGCCTTCAGCACAGATACGCAGTATTTT.

The chain couples TRBV5-1 to TRBJ2-5; no reliable D call. Germline V gene data show CDR1 as SGHRS and CDR2 as YFSETQ. The V end was cut by 0 bases, the J end by 7 bases, with 10 bases between. The CDR3 consists of 13 residues. The CDR3 coding sequence is TGCGCCAGCAGCTTGGGTCAACAGCCGACCCAGTACTTC. It yields the protein CASSLGQQPTQYF.